A single sample gave rise to the 5 T cell receptor beta chains below, sequenced in a study of beta chain features in type 1 diabetes. Sequencing targeted expressed TCRB transcripts, as all isolated RNA had been reverse transcribed. The table came from immunoSEQ multiplex PCR; TCRdb's copy has only in-frame clones and leaves some out. This table holds roughly 450,000 clones, around 10% found once. What was sequenced was naive CD4+ T cells from blood. The receptors were sampled from a woman aged 18-30 years in good health.

The chain carries TRBV5-1 and TRBJ2-7; D assignment may be TRBD1 or TRBD2 (6 bases each). Germline-derived CDR1 and CDR2 are SGHRS and YFSETQ. Trimming pared 3 bases from V and 6 bases from J, leaving 19 bases between. The CDR3 covers 15 residues. CDR3 protein: CASSSTGGGKGEQYF. CDR3 coding DNA: TGCGCCAGCAGCTCCACCGGGGGCGGCAAAGGCGAGCAGTACTTC. Full variable domain (rest looked up from reference TRBV5-1 and TRBJ2-7): KAGVTQTPRYLIKTRGQQVTLSCSPISGHRSVSWYQQTPGQGLQFLFEYFSETQRNKGNFPGRFSGRQFSNSRSEMNVSTLELGDSALYLCASSSTGGGKGEQYFGPGTRLTVT.

This clone was seen more than once but under ten times. J is TRBJ2-4 and V is TRBV11-1; perhaps TRBD2 as D (5 bases). This CDR3 has 15 amino acids. Deletions cut 4 bases from V and 5 bases from J, with 15 bases between. Per germline, CDR1 SGHAT and CDR2 FQDESV (reference sequence). In DNA form, the CDR3 reads TGTGCCAGCAGCTATACCCTCGGGATACAAAACATTCAGTACTTC. Amino acids: CASSYTLGIQNIQYF.

In this sample, this clone turned up a few times. The gene calls are TRBV19 and TRBJ2-5; D gene unclear. CDR1 LNHDA and CDR2 SQIVND come from the germline V gene (reference sequence). The CDR3 runs 13 residues. V was shortened by 4 bases and J by 0 bases, with 6 bases between the two germline ends. CDR3 DNA: TGTGCCAGTAGTAGGGCGTACCAAGAGACCCAGTACTTC. It translates to CASSRAYQETQYF.

This clone appeared a few times. The V call is TRBV5-1, the J call TRBJ2-3; 9 nucleotides line up with TRBD2. The V segment lost 4 bases and the J segment 5 bases; nucleotides outside the gene matches: 8. The CDR3 totals 15 residues. Germline loops: CDR1 SGHRS, CDR2 YFSETQ. The CDR3 DNA is TGCGCCAGCAGCGAGAATAGCGGGGGATTAGATACGCAGTATTTT. It is translated as CASSENSGGLDTQYF. The entire variable domain, with the rest obtained from reference TRBV5-1 and TRBJ2-3, is as follows: KAGVTQTPRYLIKTRGQQVTLSCSPISGHRSVSWYQQTPGQGLQFLFEYFSETQRNKGNFPGRFSGRQFSNSRSEMNVSTLELGDSALYLCASSENSGGLDTQYFGPGTRLTVL.

This clone was observed a handful of times. The rearrangement uses TRBV7-3 and TRBJ1-1, with D perhaps matching TRBD1 (6 bases). This CDR3 is built from 13 residues. Germline V lookup: CDR1 SGHTA, CDR2 FQGTGA. The V gene lost 2 bases and the J gene lost 5 bases, with 9 bases spanning the gap. The CDR3, as DNA: TGTGCCAGCAGCTTATTAGGGGGAACTGAAGCTTTCTTT. Its translation is CASSLLGGTEAFF.